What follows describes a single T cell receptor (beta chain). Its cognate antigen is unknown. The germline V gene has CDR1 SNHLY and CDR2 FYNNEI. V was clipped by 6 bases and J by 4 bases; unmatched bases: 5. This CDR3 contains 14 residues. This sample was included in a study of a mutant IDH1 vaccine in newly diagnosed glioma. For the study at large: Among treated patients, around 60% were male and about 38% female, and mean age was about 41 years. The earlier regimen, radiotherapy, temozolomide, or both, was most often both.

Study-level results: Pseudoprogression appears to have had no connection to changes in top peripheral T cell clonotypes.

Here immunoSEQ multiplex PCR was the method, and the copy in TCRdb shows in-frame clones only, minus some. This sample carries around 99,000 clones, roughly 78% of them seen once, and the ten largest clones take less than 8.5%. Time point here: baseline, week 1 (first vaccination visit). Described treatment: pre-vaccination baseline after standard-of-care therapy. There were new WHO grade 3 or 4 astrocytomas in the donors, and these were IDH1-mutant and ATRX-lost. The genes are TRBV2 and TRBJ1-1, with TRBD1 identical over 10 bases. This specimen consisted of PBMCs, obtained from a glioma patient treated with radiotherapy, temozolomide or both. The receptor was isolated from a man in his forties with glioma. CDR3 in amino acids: CASSARDRGTEAFF. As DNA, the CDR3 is TGTGCCAGCAGCGCCAGGGACAGGGGCACTGAAGCTTTCTTT.